These 2 T cell receptor beta chains were sequenced from one sample in a study of blood T cell repertoires in COVID-19. The method was immunoSEQ multiplex PCR; TCRdb's version includes in-frame clones alone and lacks a portion of them. The data show about 100,000 clones, 60% to 85% seen once. Sequenced sample: peripheral blood. These receptors were obtained from a middle-aged man who had recovered from COVID-19.

The chain uses TRBV15 and TRBJ1-4; tentatively, D is TRBD1 (6 bases). Germline V gene lookup returns CDR1 LNHNV and CDR2 YYDKDF (reference sequence). CDR3 length: 16 residues. Trimming stripped 0 bases from V and 3 bases from J, with 11 bases between. DNA for the CDR3: TGTGCCACCAGCAGAGAGGGACAACGCGCTAATGAAAAACTGTTTTTT. Its translation is CATSREGQRANEKLFF.

This sequence joins TRBV20-1 and TRBJ2-5, with D perhaps TRBD2 (7 bases). Germline V lookup: CDR1 DFQATT, CDR2 SNEGSKA (reference sequence). With 3 bases removed from V and 1 base from J, the gap between germline ends came to 15 bases. CDR3 size: 15 residues. DNA of the CDR3: TGCAGTGCTAGTAAGGGGGGGAGCTTCCAAGAGACCCAGTACTTC. It yields the protein CSASKGGSFQETQYF.